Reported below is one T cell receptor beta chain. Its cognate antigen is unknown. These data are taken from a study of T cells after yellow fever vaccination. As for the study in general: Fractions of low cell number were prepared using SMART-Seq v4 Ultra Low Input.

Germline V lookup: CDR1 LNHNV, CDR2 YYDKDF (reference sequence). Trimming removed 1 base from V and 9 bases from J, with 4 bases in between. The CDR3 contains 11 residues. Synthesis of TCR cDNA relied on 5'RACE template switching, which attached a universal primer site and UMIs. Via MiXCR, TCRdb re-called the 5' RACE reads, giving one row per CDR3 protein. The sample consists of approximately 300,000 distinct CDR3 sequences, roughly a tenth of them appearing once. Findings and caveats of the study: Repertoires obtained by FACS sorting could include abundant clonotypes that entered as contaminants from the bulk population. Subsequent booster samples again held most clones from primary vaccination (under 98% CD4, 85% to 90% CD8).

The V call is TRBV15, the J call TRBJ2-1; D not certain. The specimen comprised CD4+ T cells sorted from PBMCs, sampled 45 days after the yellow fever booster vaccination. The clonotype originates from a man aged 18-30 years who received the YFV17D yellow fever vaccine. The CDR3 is CATSRVGEQFF. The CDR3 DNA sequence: TGTGCCACCAGCAGAGTTGGTGAGCAGTTCTTC.